The sequence of this TCR beta chain was determined in a study of cytomegalovirus exposure and HLA in healthy donors (dated by TCRdb to about 2017). Looking at the study overall: An earlier analysis of fewer than 750 of the donors reported 276 Gb of sequence data and some 110 million unique TCR beta sequences obtained from around 190 million T cells. About 320 gigabases of sequencing data and tens of millions of unique TCR sequences were included in an early release covering over 600 HLA-typed donors. Among the 398 genotyped donors, under 90% belonged to the genetic ancestry cluster associated with self-reported Caucasian donors. The study aimed to test whether cataloging public T cell receptors could reveal signatures of past pathogen exposure. The study used immunosequencing to profile the T cell repertoires of approximately 690 subjects and linked those repertoires to cytomegalovirus serostatus. In addition to the first cohort of 650 to 800 subjects, a separate validation cohort of approximately 110 different subjects was used. High-throughput TCR immunosequencing, statistical association of individual TCRs with disease status, and machine learning were combined to predict cytomegalovirus infection status. In a later analysis, previously published TCR beta repertoires from some 640 donors were re-analyzed and high-resolution HLA genotyping was added so that TCR occurrence patterns could be studied. Rather than using new phenotypic data, the later analysis identified candidate immune exposures from TCR beta sequences and from how often those sequences occurred across donors. An earlier analysis of around 540 of the donors applied high-throughput TCR beta sequencing to assess whether each TCR beta V gene segment acted as functional or pseudogenic. Alongside the repertoire data, information on donor age, sex, ethnicity and CMV serostatus was compiled. Genome-wide SNP genotypes for about three fifths of the roughly 700 donors were used in a later genetic analysis, which treated that subset as a discovery cohort. All discovery cohort repertoires had been generated on a single sequencing platform. Class I and class II HLA loci were covered by the typing at four-digit resolution. The number of typed donors differed by locus: about 620-640 for A, B, C, DRB1 and DQB1; about 520 for DQA1; 606 for DPA1; and about 470 for DPB1. Roughly 5 DR-DQ haplotypes were handled as single units for association and clustering, since linkage in the cohort was strong. Among about 400 genotyped donors of the cohort, an average of roughly 230,000 unique TCR beta nucleotide sequences was sequenced per donor, of which roughly 17% were non-productive.

Trimming leaves V shorter by 6 bases and J shorter by 4 bases, with the junction holding 6 bases beyond the gene matches. The CDR3 has 15 amino acids, counting the end cysteine and phenylalanine. Only the CDR3 part of the read is kept: 45 bases, read in frame from the first base. Via the germline V gene, CDR1 is SNHLY and CDR2 FYNNEI. Library preparation used the immunoSEQ multiplex PCR assay. The multiplex PCR relied on a mix of 60 forward primers for TCR Vbeta segments and 13 reverse primers for TCR Jbeta segments. A multiplex PCR assay on genomic DNA amplified the CDR3 region of rearranged TCR beta genes. On the Illumina HiSeq System, the amplified TCR beta libraries were sequenced as 87-base-pair reads. In the paper's pipeline: In a later analysis, roughly 80 million unique TCR beta chains were counted across the 650 to 700 repertoires, and about 10 million of these chains were shared by at least two donors. Raw reads were error-corrected and collapsed into unique sequences by a nearest-neighbor algorithm in which closely related sequences were merged to remove PCR and sequencing errors. V, D and J gene segments were assigned by aligning CDR3 sequences to IMGT reference sequences. Each retained sequence needed at least a six-nucleotide match to both a V gene segment and a J gene segment. A rearrangement was called productive if the CDR3 had no stop codons and remained in frame with V and J, and every other rearrangement was called non-productive. CDR3 was defined by IMGT convention, running from the second conserved V-encoded cysteine to the conserved J-encoded phenylalanine. Sequences without an unambiguous match to a single V gene segment were excluded from the earlier analysis of approximately 560 of the donors. In an earlier analysis of a few hundred of the donors, V segments were called functional above 56.7% productive rearrangements and were called segregating when the between-donor standard deviation exceeded 5%. A statistical classification framework was built to diagnose cytomegalovirus status from the catalog of TCR beta chain sequences. A later analysis assigned V and J genes by comparing TCR nucleotide sequences with IMGT/GENE-DB human TR gene sequences. In a later analysis, CDR3 sequences and most-parsimonious VDJ recombination scenarios were assigned using the TCRdist pipeline. A later analysis defined each TCR beta chain by its CDR3 amino acid sequence plus V-gene family, and excluded reads lacking a unique V-gene family. As a way to deal with suspected cross-contamination and a sequencing artifact, a later analysis dropped approximately 590 nucleotide sequences that were highly shared and had low generation probability. For each public chain, a later analysis derived a clonal expansion index from normalized ranks of inferred template counts within each repertoire. In a later analysis, generation probabilities were computed using a VDJ recombination model fitted to out-of-frame rearrangements, and the results were checked against IGoR. In a later analysis, hypergeometric tests were used to score TCR-TCR, TCR-HLA and TCR-CMV co-occurrence, with a repertoire-size bias correction applied to TCR pairs. In a later analysis, false discovery rates were estimated by permuting HLA or CMV assignments 20 times. In a later analysis, co-occurring TCRs were grouped with DBSCAN, and TCRdist sequence similarity was added when clustering was performed within HLA-allele-positive subsets. Repertoires with fewer than 30,000 or more than 120,000 public chains, plus five repertoires with anomalous nucleotide sharing, were excluded from co-occurrence clustering. The immuneACCESS repertoire file appears here via TCRdb, limited to in-frame rearrangements. These files lack a portion of the clones; in checked studies, under half of the deficit traces to unresolved V genes, and the cause of the others is not known. V and J calls and clone size are given by that table; D and trimming were obtained from the DNA. The sample yields tens of thousands of clones; about four fifths were counted once. Together, the top ten hold 3.5% to 4% of the sample.

General conclusions and limits of the study: Sequencing depth was assumed to be roughly uniform across donors in the presence/absence analyses, though that assumption may not hold. A later genetic analysis reported fewer N-insertions in productive TCRs among donors in an Asian-associated ancestry cluster than the roughly 700-donor mean. Linkage disequilibrium might explain the correlated functional status among segregating V segments, but an unknown experimental factor could not be excluded. In vitro tests confirmed that a few of the cytomegalovirus-associated TCR beta chains recognize cytomegalovirus antigens. This cohort had only TCR beta chains sequenced, and the lack of alpha or paired-chain data limited which features could be detected. In both the original and validation cohorts, the classifier was reported to diagnose cytomegalovirus status with high specificity and sensitivity. In an earlier analysis of some 640 of the donors, most TCR beta V segments were observed in productive rearrangements about 87% or about 30% of the time, broadly matching IMGT annotations. It was suggested by the authors that the approach could potentially be generalized to other disease states and immunological phenotypes. V-gene and J-gene trimming of TCR beta chains was associated with a missense DCLRE1C variant in a later genetic analysis, and the association was replicated in an independent cohort. The earlier analysis of approximately 540 of the donors excluded around 17 rarely observed V segments, including chromosome 9 orphons, because counts were too low. According to a later analysis, TCR association rates differed among HLA loci, with DRB1 alleles showing the most associated TCRs and HLA-C alleles showing the fewest. A cluster of highly shared sequence variants was judged likely to represent a technical artifact of the sequencing pipeline. In a later analysis, HLA-associated TCR beta chains showed more clonal expansion and lower generation probabilities than non-associated chains that were equally common. A further reported finding was that TCR beta sequences accurately predicted the HLA-A and HLA-B alleles for most subjects in the first cohort. HLA typing was unavailable for some donors at each locus, so association tests used only the typed subset. Assigning TCR associations to individual alleles was difficult when HLA alleles, especially DR and DQ, strongly co-occurred. While some public TCRs were present in many individuals, most TCR sequences turned up only very rarely across donors. A later analysis found that most CMV-associated TCR beta chains appeared HLA-restricted, with HLA associations seemingly driven largely by CMV exposure. The study gave a list of over 150 TCR beta chains associated with cytomegalovirus. In a later analysis, several top co-occurrence clusters were reported to appear linked to parvovirus B19, influenza, CMV and Epstein-Barr virus. The only immune exposure information available for the cohort was CMV serostatus. In a later analysis, around 17,000 TCR beta sequences were associated with specific HLA alleles at a false discovery rate of 0.05. Some IMGT-functional V segments, including TRBV6-2 and TRBV6-3, could not be told apart with the 87-base-pair reads, so those segments were excluded.

As for this clone: This receptor's antigen is unknown. Qualities for individual bases were not recorded, and no much larger clone is one base off.

The cohort was made up of approximately 670 healthy bone marrow donors. All cohort members were sampled while nominally healthy, although unrecorded immune exposures were likely present. The donor tested CMV seronegative and was one of the 352 seronegative cohort members. Each donor provided a peripheral blood sample, and peripheral blood mononuclear cells were used for TCR beta sequencing. Genomic DNA was extracted from the blood cell samples with the Qiagen DNeasy Blood Extraction Kit. The clonotype was recovered from a man aged 50 or older in good health and CMV-seronegative. Rearrangement joined TRBV2 to TRBJ2-3, and TRBD2 aligns with 11 junction nucleotides. The sequenced sample consisted of PBMCs. The CDR3 has the sequence CASRKGLAEADTQYF. The DNA sequence follows: TGTGCCAGCAGGAAGGGACTAGCGGAGGCAGATACGCAGTATTTT.